Following are 28 T cell receptor beta chains from one sample sequenced in a study of blood T cell repertoires in COVID-19. Sequencing used immunoSEQ multiplex PCR; TCRdb keeps in-frame clones, though not all of them. Among about 270,000 clones listed, 80% to 90% were seen once. The specimen was peripheral blood. The receptor source for this set is a woman in her 70s with acute or convalescent COVID-19.

This chain links TRBV2 with TRBJ1-1, with D unresolved. The germline CDR1 and CDR2 sequences are SNHLY and FYNNEI. This CDR3 has 12 residues. Trimming removed 8 bases at V and 7 bases at J, with 14 bases between. CDR3 nucleotides: TGTGCCAGCCGACCGGGGAGAGGTGAAGCTTTCTTT. It codes for CASRPGRGEAFF.

V usage is TRBV6-5 and J usage is TRBJ1-1; a possible D gene is TRBD1 (5 bases). Germline-derived CDR1 and CDR2 are MNHEY and SVGAGI. This CDR3 contains 15 residues. Trimming stripped 2 bases from V and 0 bases from J, with 10 bases between. The chain's CDR3 is CASSYPGVMNTEAFF. In DNA, the CDR3 is TGTGCCAGCAGTTACCCGGGGGTGATGAACACTGAAGCTTTCTTT.

J is TRBJ1-2 and V is TRBV30; D possibly corresponds to TRBD1 (5 bases). The CDR3 sequence is 15 residues long. V was cut by 3 bases and J by 3 bases, with 17 bases left in between. CDR1 and CDR2 (germline): GTSNPN, SVGIG (reference sequence). The chain's CDR3 is CAWSPPGVDDYGYTF. CDR3 nucleotides: TGTGCCTGGAGCCCCCCGGGGGTTGACGACTATGGCTACACCTTC. The full variable domain, with the rest looked up from reference TRBV30 and TRBJ1-2, is SQTIHQWPATLVQPVGSPLSLECTVEGTSNPNLYWYRQAAGRGLQLLFYSVGIGQISSEVPQNLSASRPQDRQFILSSKKLLLSDSGFYLCAWSPPGVDDYGYTFGSGTRLTVV.

The V gene is TRBV18, the J gene TRBJ1-1; possibly TRBD1 for D (6 bases). CDR3 length: 15 residues. Trimming pared 3 bases from V and 4 bases from J, leaving 15 bases between. Germline lookup yields CDR1 KGHSH and CDR2 LQKENI. The CDR3 here is CASSPSTGLFTEAFF. DNA for the CDR3: TGTGCCAGCTCACCCTCCACAGGGCTTTTCACTGAAGCTTTCTTT. Variable domain in full (rest from reference TRBV18 and TRBJ1-1): NAGVMQNPRHLVRRRGQEARLRCSPMKGHSHVYWYRQLPEEGLKFMVYLQKENIIDESGMPKERFSAEFPKEGPSILRIQQVVRGDSAAYFCASSPSTGLFTEAFFGQGTRLTVV.

The chain has TRBV5-4 and TRBJ2-3; D is unclear. V lost 2 bases, J lost 0 bases, and 7 bases lay in between. Germline V gene data show CDR1 as SGHNT and CDR2 as YYREEE (reference sequence). The CDR3 extends over 14 amino acids. The DNA for the CDR3 is TGTGCCAGCAGCTTAGCCGCCAGCACAGATACGCAGTATTTT. Its protein is CASSLAASTDTQYF.

About this clone: An end of the junction does not agree with germline; a read error may underlie this. Other nucleotide sequences in the sample specify the same CDR3. CDR3 amino acids: CASSQVRDGELFF. As DNA, the CDR3 is TGCGCCAGCAGCCAAGTCAGGGACGGGGAGCTGTTTTTT. V is TRBV3-1 (or the pseudogene TRBV3-2) and J is TRBJ2-2; possible D gene TRBD1, 5 bases. The germline gives CDR1 LGHDT, CDR2 YNNKEL (reference sequence). The CDR3 is 13 residues long.

Comment on this clone: Different DNA sequences within this sample yield the same CDR3. CDR3 in DNA: TGTGCCAGCTCACCGGGACAGGGTGAGGATGGCTACACCTTC. It specifies CASSPGQGEDGYTF. This chain links TRBV18 with TRBJ1-2, with 9 bases identical to TRBD1. The CDR3 spans 14 residues. V trimming: 3 bases; J trimming: 6 bases; junction bases outside the gene matches: 5. Germline V gene data show CDR1 as KGHSH and CDR2 as LQKENI.

The chain combines TRBV3-1 (or the pseudogene TRBV3-2) with TRBJ1-5; 7 nucleotides align to TRBD1. Germline V gene data show CDR1 as LGHDT and CDR2 as YNNKEL (reference sequence). The CDR3 covers 19 residues. J was trimmed by 2 bases and V by 0 bases; bases with no gene match: 13. The CDR3 region is CASSQETGQAIAGNQPQHF. The CDR3 bases are TGTGCCAGCAGCCAAGAAACTGGACAGGCGATAGCGGGCAATCAGCCCCAGCATTTT.

V and J are TRBV15 and TRBJ1-2, with 9 bases matching TRBD1. The CDR3 runs to 15 residues. Losses at the gene ends were 0 bases for V and 8 bases for J; bases not matched to a gene: 7. CDR1 and CDR2 from the germline V gene are LNHNV and YYDKDF (reference sequence). The CDR3 bases are TGTGCCACCAGCAGAGATACACAGGGGGCGCAGGGCTACACCTTC. Translated: CATSRDTQGAQGYTF.

This chain connects TRBV5-6 to TRBJ1-2; 8 nucleotides match TRBD1. Germline V gives CDR1 SGHDT, CDR2 YYEEEE. V was pared by 0 bases and J by 7 bases, with 5 bases of the junction left unmatched. The CDR3 totals 14 residues. The DNA of the CDR3 is TGTGCCAGCAGCTTGGTCAGGGGGCCGTCTGGCTACACCTTC. Translating gives CASSLVRGPSGYTF.

The V call is TRBV6-5, the J call TRBJ2-7, with a tentative D call TRBD1 (6 bases). The CDR3 consists of 13 residues. Germline V CDR1 and CDR2: MNHEY, SVGAGI. V was pared by 4 bases and J by 2 bases, with 9 bases between. CDR3 DNA sequence: TGTGCCAGCAGTTCCCGACAGGCCTACGAGCAGTACTTC. Its translation is CASSSRQAYEQYF.

The chain's CDR3 is CASSDSLRGATYEQYF. The CDR3 DNA reads as TGTGCCAGCAGTGACTCTTTACGGGGGGCCACCTACGAGCAGTACTTC. The genes are TRBV6-4 and TRBJ2-7; tentative D call: TRBD2 (7 bases). The CDR3 has 16 amino acids. In germline, CDR1 is MRHNA, CDR2 SNTAGT. V was shortened by 0 bases and J by 2 bases, with 14 bases between the two germline ends.

This clone has just one count. This chain links TRBV10-2 with TRBJ2-3; D may be TRBD1 (5 bases). The germline CDR1 and CDR2 sequences are WSHSY and SAAADI. The CDR3 is 13 amino acids. V lost 4 bases and J 4 bases, leaving 9 bases between the germline ends. As DNA, the CDR3 is TGCGCCAGCAGTGCACAGGTCGCAGATACGCAGTATTTT. It specifies CASSAQVADTQYF.

The chain has TRBV5-1 and TRBJ1-2; a possible D gene is TRBD1 (6 bases). The CDR3 spans 15 residues. Germline loops: CDR1 SGHRS, CDR2 YFSETQ. The V and J ends lost 1 base and 0 bases respectively, with 10 bases between them. CDR3 amino acids: CASSLYREANYGYTF. CDR3 DNA: TGCGCCAGCAGCTTGTACAGGGAAGCTAACTATGGCTACACCTTC. The full variable domain, with the rest looked up from reference TRBV5-1 and TRBJ1-2, is KAGVTQTPRYLIKTRGQQVTLSCSPISGHRSVSWYQQTPGQGLQFLFEYFSETQRNKGNFPGRFSGRQFSNSRSEMNVSTLELGDSALYLCASSLYREANYGYTFGSGTRLTVV.

The chain couples TRBV5-4 to TRBJ2-3; D is perhaps TRBD1 (5 bases). This CDR3 region has 12 residues. Trimming removed 4 bases at V and 4 bases at J, with 7 bases between. Germline V gene sequence: CDR1 SGHNT, CDR2 YYREEE (reference sequence). This CDR3 is CASSPTADTQYF. The CDR3 DNA is TGTGCCAGCAGCCCGACAGCAGATACGCAGTATTTT.

The CDR3 here is CASSLLDRQETQYF. The CDR3 DNA reads as TGTGCCAGCAGCTTATTGGACAGACAAGAGACCCAGTACTTC. The V and J genes are TRBV7-9 and TRBJ2-5; D perhaps matches TRBD1 (6 bases). CDR1 and CDR2 (germline): SEHNR, FQNEAQ (reference sequence). The ends were cut back, 2 bases at V and 2 bases at J, with 9 bases in the middle. This CDR3 has 14 amino acids.

This clone was counted a few times. The rearrangement links TRBV5-1 to TRBJ2-3; TRBD2 matches 13 bases. Unmatched junction bases numbered 1, after V lost 0 bases and J lost 0 bases. The CDR3 has 17 amino acids. Germline assignment: CDR1 SGHRS and CDR2 YFSETQ. The CDR3 protein is CASSLGLAGGSTDTQYF. The DNA for the CDR3 is TGCGCCAGCAGCTTGGGACTAGCGGGGGGTAGCACAGATACGCAGTATTTT.

The chain has TRBV5-1 and TRBJ2-5, with a weak D call TRBD1 (6 bases). Looked up from germline, CDR1 is SGHRS and CDR2 is YFSETQ. CDR3 length equals 14 residues. Trimming pared 0 bases from V and 5 bases from J, leaving 11 bases between. The CDR3 sequence is CASSLGGQLETQYF. The CDR3 nucleotides are TGCGCCAGCAGCTTGGGAGGACAGTTGGAGACCCAGTACTTC.

The V and J genes are TRBV10-2 and TRBJ2-3; tentative D call: TRBD2 (5 bases). This CDR3 is 13 amino acids long. With 0 bases removed from V and 5 bases from J, the gap between germline ends came to 6 bases. Germline-derived CDR1 and CDR2 are WSHSY and SAAADI. The CDR3, as DNA: TGCGCCAGCAGTGAGTCAGGGAGAGATACGCAGTATTTT. It encodes CASSESGRDTQYF.

This clone was recorded only once. This chain links TRBV6-5 with TRBJ2-3; D is perhaps TRBD2 (6 bases). Germline V gene data show CDR1 as MNHEY and CDR2 as SVGAGI. V was clipped by 8 bases and J by 5 bases, with 17 bases between them. The CDR3 covers 14 residues. The CDR3 reads CASFGAGPGDTQYF. CDR3 DNA: TGTGCCAGCTTTGGGGCGGGACCTGGAGATACGCAGTATTTT.

This rearrangement joins TRBV27 to TRBJ2-2, with TRBD1 matching 9 bases. The germline CDR1 and CDR2 sequences are MNHEY and SMNVEV (reference sequence). The CDR3 loop spans 17 amino acids. Trimming cost V 5 bases and J 7 bases; bases outside gene matches: 14. CDR3 DNA sequence: TGTGCCAGCAGTATCCGACCGGGACAGGGTCGGGGCGGGGAGCTGTTTTTT. Residues: CASSIRPGQGRGGELFF.

The chain employs TRBV9 and TRBJ2-3; D may be TRBD1 (6 bases). Trimming took off 3 bases at V and 0 bases at J, with 14 bases between the two ends. Germline CDR1 is SGDLS and CDR2 is YYNGEE. CDR3 length: 16 residues. CDR3 DNA sequence: TGTGCCAGCAGCGCGGGGACACCTTCCAGCACAGATACGCAGTATTTT. Its protein product is CASSAGTPSSTDTQYF.

The chain uses TRBV6-5 and TRBJ1-1; TRBD1 might be the D (5 bases). The CDR3 sequence is 15 residues long. Germline CDR1 is MNHEY and CDR2 is SVGAGI. V was clipped by 2 bases and J by 1 base, with 11 bases between them. CDR3 nucleotides: TGTGCCAGCAGTTACGGGTCAGGGTGGAACACTGAAGCTTTCTTT. Encoded protein: CASSYGSGWNTEAFF.

This clone was seen a single time. J is TRBJ2-1 and V is TRBV25-1; TRBD2 agrees at 8 bases. CDR1 is MGHDK, CDR2 SYGVNS, per germline. The CDR3 consists of 15 residues. V trimming: 4 bases; J trimming: 10 bases; junction bases outside the gene matches: 12. The CDR3 reads CASSGTTGGLREQFF. DNA for the CDR3: TGTGCCAGCAGTGGTACCACGGGGGGGCTAAGGGAGCAGTTCTTC.

This clone was seen once. This chain uses TRBV5-1 with TRBJ1-6, with D perhaps TRBD1 (5 bases). Trimming pared 4 bases from V and 9 bases from J, leaving 14 bases between. The CDR3 loop spans 14 amino acids. Germline V CDR1 and CDR2: SGHRS, YFSETQ. CDR3 bases: TGCGCCAGCAGCCTTACAGGCCGGTCTTCACCCCTCCACTTT. Translating gives CASSLTGRSSPLHF.

The genes are TRBV13 and TRBJ1-2; D is possibly TRBD1 (6 bases). Per germline, CDR1 PRHDT and CDR2 FYEKMQ (reference sequence). The CDR3 totals 16 residues. The germline V and J ends were trimmed by 0 bases and 0 bases, with 11 bases remaining between them. CDR3 sequence (DNA): TGTGCCAGCAGCTTAGGCCTGCCAGGGGCTAACTATGGCTACACCTTC. This translates into CASSLGLPGANYGYTF.

This clone was observed a single time. The chain joins TRBV5-1 to TRBJ2-4, with TRBD1 identical over 11 bases. The CDR3 sequence is 16 residues long. V gave up 4 bases and J gave up 5 bases; unmatched junction bases: 8. Germline V lookup: CDR1 SGHRS, CDR2 YFSETQ. The DNA of the CDR3 is TGCGCCAGCAGCCCGGGCGGGACAGGGGGTCAAAACATTCAGTACTTC. Protein product: CASSPGGTGGQNIQYF. The full variable domain, with the rest looked up from reference TRBV5-1 and TRBJ2-4, is KAGVTQTPRYLIKTRGQQVTLSCSPISGHRSVSWYQQTPGQGLQFLFEYFSETQRNKGNFPGRFSGRQFSNSRSEMNVSTLELGDSALYLCASSPGGTGGQNIQYFGAGTRLSVL.

This clone occurred a few times. V and J are TRBV5-4 and TRBJ2-7, with 11 positions matching TRBD2. J gave up 2 bases and V 0 bases, and 4 bases lay outside the gene matches. CDR1 and CDR2 (germline): SGHNT, YYREEE (reference sequence). CDR3 length equals 16 residues. The CDR3 nucleotides read TGTGCCAGCAGCTTGGGTACTAGCGGGGGAACCTACGAGCAGTACTTC. Protein product: CASSLGTSGGTYEQYF.